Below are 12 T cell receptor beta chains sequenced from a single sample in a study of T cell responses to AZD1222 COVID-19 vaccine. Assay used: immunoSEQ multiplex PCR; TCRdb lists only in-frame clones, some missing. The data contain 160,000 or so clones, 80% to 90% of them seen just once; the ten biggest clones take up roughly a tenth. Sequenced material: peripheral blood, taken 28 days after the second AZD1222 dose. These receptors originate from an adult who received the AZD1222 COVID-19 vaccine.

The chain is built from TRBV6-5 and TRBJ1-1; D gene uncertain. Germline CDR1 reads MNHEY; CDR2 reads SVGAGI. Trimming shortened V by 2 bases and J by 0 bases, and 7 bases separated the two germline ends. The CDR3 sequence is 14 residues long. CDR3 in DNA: TGTGCCAGCAGTTACGCCTTCATGAACACTGAAGCTTTCTTT. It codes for CASSYAFMNTEAFF.

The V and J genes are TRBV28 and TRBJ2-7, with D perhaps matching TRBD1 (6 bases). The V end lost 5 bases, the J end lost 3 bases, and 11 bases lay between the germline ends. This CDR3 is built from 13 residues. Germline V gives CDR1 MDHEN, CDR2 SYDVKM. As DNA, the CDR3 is TGTGCCAGCAGTAACACAGGGTTCTACGAGCAGTACTTC. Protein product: CASSNTGFYEQYF.

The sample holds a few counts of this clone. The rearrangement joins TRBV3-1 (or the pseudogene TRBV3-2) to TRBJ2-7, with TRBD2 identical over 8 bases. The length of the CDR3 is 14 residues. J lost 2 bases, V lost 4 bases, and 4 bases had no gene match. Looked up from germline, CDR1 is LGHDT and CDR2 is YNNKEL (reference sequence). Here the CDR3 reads CASSPTSGTYEQYF. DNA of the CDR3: TGTGCCAGCAGCCCCACTAGCGGAACCTACGAGCAGTACTTC.

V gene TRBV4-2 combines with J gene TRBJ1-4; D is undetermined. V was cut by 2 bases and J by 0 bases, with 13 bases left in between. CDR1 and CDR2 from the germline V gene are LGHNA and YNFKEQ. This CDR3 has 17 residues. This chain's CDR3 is CASSQPPTVSTNEKLFF. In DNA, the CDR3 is TGTGCCAGCAGCCAACCTCCCACAGTTTCAACTAATGAAAAACTGTTTTTT.

CDR3 sequence reads: CASSRRGGYEQYF. DNA for the CDR3: TGTGCCAGCAGTCGTAGAGGGGGTTACGAGCAGTACTTC. The chain uses TRBV7-2 and TRBJ2-7; D may be TRBD1 (6 bases). CDR1 is SGHTA and CDR2 is FQGNSA in the germline V gene. V was pared by 6 bases and J by 4 bases, with 13 bases between. The CDR3 runs 13 residues.

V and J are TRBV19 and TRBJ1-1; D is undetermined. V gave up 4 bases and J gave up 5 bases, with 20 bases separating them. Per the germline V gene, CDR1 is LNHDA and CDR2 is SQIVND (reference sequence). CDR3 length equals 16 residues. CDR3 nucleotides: TGTGCCAGTAGTACCCCTATCTCCGGCAGAGGGACTGAAGCTTTCTTT. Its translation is CASSTPISGRGTEAFF.

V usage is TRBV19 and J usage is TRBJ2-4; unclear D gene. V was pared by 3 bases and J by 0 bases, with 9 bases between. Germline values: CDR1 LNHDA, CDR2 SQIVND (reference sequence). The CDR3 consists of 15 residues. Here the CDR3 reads CASSMARLAKNIQYF. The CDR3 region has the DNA TGTGCCAGTAGTATGGCGCGCTTAGCCAAAAACATTCAGTACTTC.

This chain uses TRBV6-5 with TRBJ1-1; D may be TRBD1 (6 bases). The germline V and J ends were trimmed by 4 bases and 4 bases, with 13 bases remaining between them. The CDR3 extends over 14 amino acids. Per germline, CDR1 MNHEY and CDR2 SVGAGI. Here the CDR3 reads CASSLQGRRTEAFF. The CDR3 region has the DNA TGTGCCAGCAGTTTACAGGGTAGGCGCACTGAAGCTTTCTTT.

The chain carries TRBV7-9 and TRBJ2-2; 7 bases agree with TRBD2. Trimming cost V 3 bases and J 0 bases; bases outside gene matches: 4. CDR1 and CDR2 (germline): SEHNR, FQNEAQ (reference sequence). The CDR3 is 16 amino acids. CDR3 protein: CASSFSGFTNTGELFF. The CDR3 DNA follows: TGTGCCAGCAGCTTTAGCGGGTTCACGAACACCGGGGAGCTGTTTTTT.

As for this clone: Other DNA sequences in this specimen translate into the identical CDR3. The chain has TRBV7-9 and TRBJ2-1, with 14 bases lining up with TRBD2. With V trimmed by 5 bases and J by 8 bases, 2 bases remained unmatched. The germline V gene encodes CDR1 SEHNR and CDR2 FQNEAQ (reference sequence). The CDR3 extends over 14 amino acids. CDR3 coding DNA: TGTGCCAGCAGCCTGGGACTAGCGGGAGATGAGCAGTTCTTC. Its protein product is CASSLGLAGDEQFF.

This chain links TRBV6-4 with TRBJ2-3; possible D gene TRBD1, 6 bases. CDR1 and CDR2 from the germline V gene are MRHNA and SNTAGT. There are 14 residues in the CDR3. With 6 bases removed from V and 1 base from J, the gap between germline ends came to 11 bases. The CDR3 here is CASSRQAGTDTQYF. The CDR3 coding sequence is TGTGCCAGCAGCCGACAGGCTGGCACAGATACGCAGTATTTT.

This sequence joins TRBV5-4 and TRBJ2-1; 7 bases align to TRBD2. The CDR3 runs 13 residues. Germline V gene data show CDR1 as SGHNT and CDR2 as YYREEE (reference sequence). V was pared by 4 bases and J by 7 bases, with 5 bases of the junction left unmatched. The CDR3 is CASSVTSANEQFF. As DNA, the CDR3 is TGTGCCAGCAGCGTAACTAGCGCGAATGAGCAGTTCTTC.